Listed below are T cell receptor beta chains from one sample, sequenced in a study of blood T cell repertoires in COVID-19. The table came from immunoSEQ multiplex PCR; TCRdb's copy has only in-frame clones and leaves some out. The table records about 320,000 clones, approximately 81% of them present only once. Sequenced sample: PBMCs or T cells enriched from blood (not recorded which). The receptors were gathered from a woman in her 30s who had been exposed to COVID-19. CDR3s include the opening cysteine and the closing phenylalanine or tryptophan. A D gene is named only where the DNA matches it firmly. Only some rows state a clone size, as once, few, many or a class for expanded clones.

V	length	D	J	size	DNA	CDR3
TRBV18	12	-	TRBJ1-4	-	TGTGCCAGCTCAATACAGGATGGAAAACTGTTTTTT	CASSIQDGKLFF
TRBV7-8	14	-	TRBJ1-5	-	TGTGCCAGCAGCCCAGGCGTAGGCAATCAGCCCCAGCATTTT	CASSPGVGNQPQHF
TRBV19	13	-	TRBJ1-1	-	TGTGCCAGTAGTCCGACAGGGAACACTGAAGCTTTCTTT	CASSPTGNTEAFF
TRBV9	16	TRBD2	TRBJ2-1	-	TGTGCCAGCAGCGGACCCGGGACTAGCGGCCCCAATGAGCAGTTCTTC	CASSGPGTSGPNEQFF
TRBV5-5	18	TRBD1	TRBJ1-3	-	TGTGCCAGCAGCTCGGGCACCTGGAGGACAGGGTTAAGAAACACCATATATTTT	CASSSGTWRTGLRNTIYF
TRBV19	16	-	TRBJ1-4	-	TGTGCCAGTAGTATTTCTGGCTTGACAACTAATGAAAAACTGTTTTTT	CASSISGLTTNEKLFF
TRBV10-3	16	TRBD2	TRBJ2-1	-	TGTGCCATCAGCCCAGGGAATGAGCGGGGGAGCTATGAGCAGTTCTTC	CAISPGNERGSYEQFF
TRBV19	14	TRBD1	TRBJ1-3	-	TGTGCCAGTAGTACAGGGGGCTCTGGAAACACCATATATTTT	CASSTGGSGNTIYF
TRBV7-3	13	-	TRBJ1-1	-	TGTGCCAGCAGCTTACTCCCGGGGACTGAAGCTTTCTTT	CASSLLPGTEAFF
TRBV29-1	11	-	TRBJ1-2	once	TGCAGCGGCGGGGGGGACTATGGCTACACCTTC	CSGGGDYGYTF
TRBV10-2	15	TRBD1	TRBJ2-7	-	TGCGCCAGCAGACGCGGGACAGGGGGAATCCTCGAGCAGTACTTC	CASRRGTGGILEQYF
TRBV4-3	19	TRBD2	TRBJ2-1	-	TGCGCCAGCAGCCAAGATCCCCAGCGGGGGGGCCAATCCTACAATGAGCAGTTCTTC	CASSQDPQRGGQSYNEQFF
TRBV7-6	17	TRBD1	TRBJ1-1	once	TGTGCCAGCAGCTCCCGGGGTCTGAGACAGGGAGGTTCTGAAGCTTTCTTT	CASSSRGLRQGGSEAFF
TRBV5-1	15	TRBD1	TRBJ1-2	few	TGCGCCAGCAGCCCCCCCGGGACAGGGTACAATGGCTACACCTTC	CASSPPGTGYNGYTF
TRBV6-5	14	-	TRBJ2-2	few	TGTGCCAGCAGGGACATACGTATCACCGGGGAGCTGTTTTTT	CASRDIRITGELFF
TRBV5-1	17	TRBD2	TRBJ2-5	-	TGCGCCAGCAGCCTGTCTCCGAGACTAGCGGGAGGAGAGACCCAGTACTTC	CASSLSPRLAGGETQYF
TRBV6-6	16	-	TRBJ1-3	-	TGTGCCAGCAGTTACGCGGAAAGCGGGTCCGGAAACACCATATATTTT	CASSYAESGSGNTIYF
TRBV19	12	-	TRBJ1-4	-	TGTGCCAGTAGTATATCTCCGGAAAAACTGTTTTTT	CASSISPEKLFF
TRBV30	13	TRBD2	TRBJ2-7	-	TGTGCCTGGAGTACTAGCGGAGCCTACGAGCAGTACTTC	CAWSTSGAYEQYF
TRBV21-1	15	-	TRBJ2-7	once	TGTGCCAGCCTTGCCTACAGGGGGCCTTCCTACGAGCAGTACTTC	CASLAYRGPSYEQYF
TRBV5-1	13	TRBD1	TRBJ2-3	-	TGCGCCAGCAGCCTGGACAGGCTAGATACGCAGTATTTT	CASSLDRLDTQYF
TRBV19	13	TRBD1	TRBJ2-5	-	TGTGCCAGTAGTAAACAGGGGCAAGAGACCCAGTACTTC	CASSKQGQETQYF
TRBV4-2	14	-	TRBJ1-5	-	TGTGCCAGCAGCCAAGAACGGTTCAATCAGCCCCAGCATTTT	CASSQERFNQPQHF
TRBV5-1	14	-	TRBJ1-2	-	TGCGCCAGCAGCCGGGACGGGACACCCGATGGCTACACCTTC	CASSRDGTPDGYTF
TRBV19	12	-	TRBJ1-1	-	TGTGCCAGCCCCGCGGAGGGGACTGAAGCTTTCTTT	CASPAEGTEAFF
TRBV24-1	17	TRBD1	TRBJ2-7	-	TGTGCCACCAGTGATTCCACCGGGACAGGGGGCTTGGGCGAGCAGTACTTC	CATSDSTGTGGLGEQYF
TRBV18	17	TRBD1	TRBJ2-1	-	TGTGCCAGCTCACCACCTAATTCGGGACAGGGCGAATATGAGCAGTTCTTC	CASSPPNSGQGEYEQFF
TRBV2	14	-	TRBJ2-5	-	TGTGCCAGCAGTTGGACAAACACTCAAGAGACCCAGTACTTC	CASSWTNTQETQYF
TRBV29-1	11	-	TRBJ2-2	-	TGCAGCGTTGACACAGGGGGGGAGCTGTTTTTT	CSVDTGGELFF
TRBV15	14	TRBD1	TRBJ2-1	-	TGTGCCACCAGAGGACAGGGTTTCTACAATGAGCAGTTCTTC	CATRGQGFYNEQFF
TRBV19	16	TRBD2	TRBJ2-1	-	TGTGCCAGTAGTATCGACGGCGGGGGCTCCTACAATGAGCAGTTCTTC	CASSIDGGGSYNEQFF
TRBV5-1	15	-	TRBJ2-3	-	TGCGCCAGCAGCTCGCCGATAACGGGGATAGATACGCAGTATTTT	CASSSPITGIDTQYF
TRBV27	15	TRBD1	TRBJ1-6	-	TGTGCCAGCAGTTTATTGAACGCAGGGGGTTCACCCCTCCACTTT	CASSLLNAGGSPLHF
TRBV7-6	17	TRBD2	TRBJ2-1	-	TGTGCCAGCAGCTTAAAGCCTAGCGGGGGGGGCTACAATGAGCAGTTCTTC	CASSLKPSGGGYNEQFF
TRBV19	14	TRBD1	TRBJ1-1	-	TGTGCCAGTAGTTCGACAGGGGGGACCTCCCGAGCTTTCTTT	CASSSTGGTSRAFF
TRBV4-1	16	-	TRBJ1-6	-	TGCGCCAGCAGCTACACGGCGGAGACAGCTAATTCACCCCTCCACTTT	CASSYTAETANSPLHF
TRBV6-5	13	-	TRBJ2-7	-	TGTGCCAGCAGTCCCGGGTCCCCCTACGAGCAGTACTTC	CASSPGSPYEQYF
TRBV7-9	14	-	TRBJ1-2	-	TGTGCCAGCAGCTTAGGAGTAGCCTACTATGGCTACACCTTC	CASSLGVAYYGYTF
TRBV4-3	14	-	TRBJ1-2	-	TGCGCCAGCAGCCAAGGCACAGCTAACTATGGCTACACCTTC	CASSQGTANYGYTF
TRBV9	15	-	TRBJ2-5	-	TGTGCCAGCAGCGCCTCGACAGGATCCCAAGAGACCCAGTACTTC	CASSASTGSQETQYF
TRBV29-1	13	-	TRBJ2-1	-	TGCAGCGTTGGGCAGGCCTCCTACAATGAGCAGTTCTTC	CSVGQASYNEQFF
TRBV28	11	-	TRBJ1-1	-	TGTGCCAGCAGTCTCCGGGAAGAAGCTTTCTTT	CASSLREEAFF
TRBV28	15	-	TRBJ1-5	-	TGTGCCAGCAGTCCACGGGGAAGGGGGAATCAGCCCCAGCATTTT	CASSPRGRGNQPQHF
TRBV9	14	TRBD2	TRBJ2-7	-	TGTGCCAGCAGCGTAGGGGGACTAGCTTACGAGCAGTACTTC	CASSVGGLAYEQYF
TRBV4-2	15	TRBD1	TRBJ2-3	-	TGTGCCAGCAGGGGACAGGGAATGGGCACAGATACGCAGTATTTT	CASRGQGMGTDTQYF
TRBV4-1	15	TRBD1	TRBJ2-5	-	TGCGCCAGCAGCCTGAACAGGGGGCTGAGGGAGACCCAGTACTTC	CASSLNRGLRETQYF
TRBV4-2	17	TRBD1	TRBJ2-7	-	TGTGCCAGCAGCCAAGATTTAAGGGACAGGGGCTCCTACGAGCAGTACTTC	CASSQDLRDRGSYEQYF
TRBV7-3	16	TRBD2	TRBJ2-5	-	TGTGCCAGCAGCACTACTAGCGGGAGTGGAGGAGAGACCCAGTACTTC	CASSTTSGSGGETQYF
TRBV19	14	-	TRBJ1-2	-	TGTGCCAGTAGTATAGCTGCGGAAAGGGGTGGCTACACCTTC	CASSIAAERGGYTF
TRBV12-5	13	TRBD1	TRBJ2-7	-	TGTGCTAGTGGTTATTCAGGGGGAAACGAGCAGTACTTC	CASGYSGGNEQYF
TRBV6-5	14	-	TRBJ2-2	few	TGTGCCAGCAGTTACTCGAAAGGGGCTCGGGAGCTGTTTTTT	CASSYSKGARELFF
TRBV7-7	15	TRBD1	TRBJ2-1	once	TGTGCTAGCAGCTGGGGGACAGGGGGGCCGTTCGAGCAGTTCTTC	CASSWGTGGPFEQFF
TRBV5-1	14	-	TRBJ1-1	-	TGCGCCAGCAGCTTGACGGCAGGGGTCACTGAAGCTTTCTTT	CASSLTAGVTEAFF
TRBV3-1/TRBV3-2	12	-	TRBJ1-1	-	TGTGCCAGCAGCCAAGTAGATAGTGAAGCTTTCTTT	CASSQVDSEAFF
TRBV24-1	22	-	TRBJ2-3	-	TGTGCCACCAGTGATTTGCCGCGCGGCGGCCCGATGAACTTTCTGAGCACAGATACGCAGTATTTT	CATSDLPRGGPMNFLSTDTQYF
TRBV28	13	TRBD1	TRBJ1-2	-	TGTGCCAGCACTCTAGACAGGGCATACGGCTACACCTTC	CASTLDRAYGYTF